Given below is one T cell receptor (beta chain) in context. There is no known antigen for this receptor. No quality values exist for individual bases; no much larger clone is one base distant. Using the deep immunoSEQ assay, multiplex PCR amplified TCR CDR3 regions from genomic DNA. For each cell subset, the extracted genomic DNA was distributed evenly across all wells of several immunoSEQ 96-well plates, and each plate served as one replicate. For sorted subsets, about 200 ng genomic DNA, equal to 30,000 to 35,000 T cell genomes, was loaded into each replicate PCR. The purified libraries were quantified using a Qubit 3.0 fluorometer, sized with a Bioanalyzer 2100, and then quantified again using the KAPA Library Quantification kit. Every immunoSEQ 96-well plate was sequenced on a separate single-read 150-cycle Illumina NextSeq 550 flow cell. For the original study's pipeline: The immunoSEQ output contained only junctional sequences without quality scores, so filtering could not match that applied to full-length reads. To assign V/J genes and CDR3, sequences were annotated using PyIR, a Python wrapper for IgBLAST v1.9, with IMGT germline references. Reads were removed for weak V/J assignments (E-value above 1e-6), missing CDR3, stop codons, out-of-frame junctions, or ambiguous translated residues. V3J clonotypes were defined as sequences sharing an identical inferred V gene, J gene, and CDR3 amino acid sequence. The percentage overlap between two repertoires was calculated by dividing the number of shared unique clonotypes by the size of the smaller repertoire. Repertoire richness was assessed with RTK rarefaction, the Chao1 estimator, and Recon v2.1 estimates of unobserved clonotypes. Generation probabilities were computed with OLGA for all TCRbeta clonotypes obtained by the gDNA method from four donors. TCRdb re-hosts the immuneACCESS table, in-frame sequences only. Its copies lack some clones; in the studies checked, an unresolved V gene accounts for under half of them, and the cause for the rest is not known. From that table come the V and J calls and clone size; the DNA was used to work out D and trimming. This sample is represented by roughly 660,000 clones; 90% of them were singletons. Of the sample, less than 40% falls within the top ten clones.

The data are from a study of shared clonotypes between healthy human individuals (dated by TCRdb to the early 2020s). Describing the broader study: A few men and two women, aged 18 to 49 years, made up the cohort. For each donor, three plates each were used for CD4 naive and CD4 memory, two plates were used for CD8 naive, and one plate was used for CD8 memory. Libraries were prepared and TCR repertoires were sequenced by different laboratories using diverse techniques, in order to increase sequencing depth and limit assay-specific biases. The study deeply sequenced blood TCR repertoires of about 5 healthy adults to estimate repertoire size and the extent of clonotype sharing between individuals. Between about 0.8 and 9 billion PBMCs per donor were obtained by leukapheresis. General conclusions and limits of the study: Approximately 5% of naive CD4, 3.5% of naive CD8, approximately 2% of memory CD4, and less than 0.45% of memory CD8 clonotypes were shared across several donors. Compared with non-shared clonotypes, the clonotypes found in all four sorted-subset donors had higher generation probabilities. Because the study included a small number of donors, the genetic and exposure-history diversity represented was limited. Sampling was limited to blood, and TCR repertoires in tissue likely differ from TCR repertoires in blood. Pairwise subsampling indicated that sequencing depth was expected to affect the degree of clonotype sharing among donors. Naive subsets generally had larger estimated clonotype richness than memory subsets did. Rarefaction of sorted-subset datasets indicated incomplete sequencing despite the large sequencing depth.

The CDR3 runs 15 residues from the cysteine to the phenylalanine. Solely the CDR3 DNA is kept, with 45 bases framed from the first base. The germline V gene provides CDR1 SGDLS and CDR2 YYNGEE. Trimming leaves V shorter by 3 bases and J shorter by 5 bases, with the junction holding 5 bases beyond the gene matches. Healthy HIV-negative adults with no recently reported acute infections or vaccinations were included as donors. All donors were Caucasian adults living in Nashville, Tennessee, USA. CD8 memory samples combined magnetically selected CD45RO+ cells with CCR7-negative CD45RA+ effector memory (TemRA) cells. Blood was collected by leukapheresis, and PBMCs were isolated by Ficoll-Histopaque density gradient centrifugation and then cryopreserved in liquid nitrogen vapor phase. Purity and quantity of every magnetically sorted T cell population were checked by analytical flow cytometry. From each sorted fraction, genomic DNA was isolated and quantified by UV absorbance on a Nanodrop 2000c.

The rearrangement joined TRBV9 to TRBJ1-4, and 9 junction bases match TRBD1. This receptor was taken from a man aged 18 to 30 in good health. Some clones in this sample may be carry-over from other donors' samples. The sequencing input was memory CD8+ T cells from PBMCs. The cell subset or site label, read with the paper, signifies: CD45RO+ cells pooled with CCR7-negative TemRA cells. The CDR3 has the sequence CASSAKDRGNEKLFF. The DNA sequence is TGTGCCAGCAGCGCGAAGGACAGGGGAAATGAAAAACTGTTTTTT.